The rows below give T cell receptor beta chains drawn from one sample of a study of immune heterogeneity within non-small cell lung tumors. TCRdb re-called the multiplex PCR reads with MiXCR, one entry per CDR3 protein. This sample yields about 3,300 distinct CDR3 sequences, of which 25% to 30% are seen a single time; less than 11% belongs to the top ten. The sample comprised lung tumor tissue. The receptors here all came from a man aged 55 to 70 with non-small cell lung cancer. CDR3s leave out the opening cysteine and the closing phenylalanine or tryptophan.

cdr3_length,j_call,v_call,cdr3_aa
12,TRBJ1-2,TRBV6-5,ASSYLESRNGYT
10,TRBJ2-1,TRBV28,AGSRSGNEQF
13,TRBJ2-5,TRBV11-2,ASSQTTGVGETQY
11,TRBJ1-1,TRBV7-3,ASRREANTEAF
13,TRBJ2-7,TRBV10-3,AISVGLAGNSEQY
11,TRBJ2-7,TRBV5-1,ASSPGVLRGEY
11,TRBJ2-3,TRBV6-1,ASSERGPDTQY
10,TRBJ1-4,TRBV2,ASSERTGEVF
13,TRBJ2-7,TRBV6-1,ASSDVLGSPGRSF
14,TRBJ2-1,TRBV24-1,ATSDPKTSLGNEQF
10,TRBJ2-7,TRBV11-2,ASSVRDYEQY
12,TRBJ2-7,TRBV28,ASSASGLDYEQY
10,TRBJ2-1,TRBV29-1,SVRDSYNEQF
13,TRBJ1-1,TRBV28,ASSPSATSNTEAL
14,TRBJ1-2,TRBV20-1,SARGGGASSYYGYT
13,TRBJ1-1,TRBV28,ASSPSATSNTEAF
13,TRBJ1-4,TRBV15,ATSRADHRGEKLF
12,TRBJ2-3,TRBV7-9,ASSLSSGVDTQY
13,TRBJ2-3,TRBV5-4,AGSTRGQPTDTQY
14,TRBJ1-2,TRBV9,ASSVLDRGQIYGYT
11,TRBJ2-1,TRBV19,ASSIEAGGEQF
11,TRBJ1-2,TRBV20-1,SATLQGTHGYT
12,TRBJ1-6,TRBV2,ASRPQGINSPLH
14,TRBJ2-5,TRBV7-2,ASSAYRDYIQETQY
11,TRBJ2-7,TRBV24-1,ATSAGTGYEQY
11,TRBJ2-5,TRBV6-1,ASEDPNVETQY
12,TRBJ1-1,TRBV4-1,ASSRQIMDTEAF
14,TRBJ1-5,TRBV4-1,ASSLGVGGHNQPQH
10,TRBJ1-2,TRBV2,ASRQENYGYT
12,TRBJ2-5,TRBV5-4,ASSPGASRETQY
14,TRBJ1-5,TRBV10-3,AISESAGASRQPQH
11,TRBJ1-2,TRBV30,AWTGEANYGYT
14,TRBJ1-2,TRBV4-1,ASSPLGQISNYGYT
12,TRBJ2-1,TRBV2,ASSEVMDSNEQF
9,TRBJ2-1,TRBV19,ASSIQGEQF
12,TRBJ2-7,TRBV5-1,ASSLNRATYEQY
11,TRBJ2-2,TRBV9,ASSDSVSGELF
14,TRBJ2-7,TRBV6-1,ASRRTRTAKAYEQY
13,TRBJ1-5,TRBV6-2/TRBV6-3,ASSYGQAESQPQH
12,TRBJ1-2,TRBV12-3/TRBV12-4,ASRGTGGFSGYT
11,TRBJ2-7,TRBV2,ASSWDSSYEQY
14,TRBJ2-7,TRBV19,ASSTLGTSGTYEQY
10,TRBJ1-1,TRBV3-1,ASSPTGKIAF
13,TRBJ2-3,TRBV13,ASTRGGGWTDTQY
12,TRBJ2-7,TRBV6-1,ASRKGTGEGEQY
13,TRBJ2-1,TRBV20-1,SAKVLAGKNNEQF